Presented here are 25 T cell receptor beta chains from one specimen sequenced in a study of T-cell reconstitution after alpha-beta-depleted transplantation in children. The library targeted TCRbeta and was prepared with unique molecular identifiers. One entry per CDR3 protein, called by TCRdb with MiXCR from the PCR reads. The repertoire consists of approximately 430,000 distinct CDR3 sequences, with about 16% occurring once and the leading ten covering 29%. Sequencing was performed on PBMCs, mostly from graft donor cells, taken 360 days after TCRalphabeta/CD19-depleted stem cell transplant. These receptors were obtained from a boy younger than two who had a stem cell transplant for Wiskott-Aldrich syndrome, so the T cells may come from the graft donor.

There are a few counts of this clonotype. The J gene is TRBJ2-1, the V gene TRBV29-1; TRBD2 agrees at 11 bases. The CDR3 covers 13 residues. V lost 6 bases and J lost 9; bases outside the gene matches: 7. The germline V gene encodes CDR1 SQVTM and CDR2 ANQGSEA. The CDR3 DNA reads TGCAGCGTCCAACTAGCGGGAGACAGTGAGCAGTTCTTC. Translating it yields CSVQLAGDSEQFF.

This clonotype occurred a few times. The chain carries TRBV15 and TRBJ2-3; D is uncertain. V was shortened by 0 bases and J by 2 bases, with 6 bases between the two germline ends. There are 14 residues in the CDR3. CDR1 LNHNV and CDR2 YYDKDF come from the germline V gene (reference sequence). The CDR3 nucleotides read TGTGCCACCAGCAGAGATACAAACACAGATACGCAGTATTTT. This encodes CATSRDTNTDTQYF.

The chain recombines TRBV20-1 with TRBJ2-1; 10 bases agree with TRBD2. Trimming at V came to 0 bases and at J to 3 bases, leaving 5 bases not matched to a gene. The CDR3 consists of 16 residues. Germline V gene lookup returns CDR1 DFQATT and CDR2 SNEGSKA (reference sequence). In nucleotides, the CDR3 is TGCAGTGCTAGAGACGCAGGACTAGCGGACTACAATGAGCAGTTCTTC. Its translation is CSARDAGLADYNEQFF.

The CDR3 DNA is TGTGCCAGCGCCCTGACGGGGAACACTGAAGCTTTCTTT. As protein: CASALTGNTEAFF. The chain uses TRBV6-2 or TRBV6-3 and TRBJ1-1; D gene unclear. Trimming removed 8 bases from V and 1 base from J, with 11 bases in between. From germline, CDR1 is MNHEY and CDR2 SVGEGT. The CDR3 loop spans 13 amino acids.

V is TRBV5-1 and J is TRBJ2-2, with a tentative D call TRBD2 (6 bases). Germline lookup yields CDR1 SGHRS and CDR2 YFSETQ. The ends were cut back, 4 bases at V and 7 bases at J, with 17 bases in the middle. CDR3 length: 15 amino acids. This chain's CDR3 is CASSPLKGGDGELFF. The CDR3 DNA reads as TGCGCCAGCAGCCCCCTAAAGGGAGGTGACGGGGAGCTGTTTTTT.

This clonotype has more than one count but fewer than ten. The chain combines TRBV5-1 with TRBJ2-7; D ambiguous. Trimming stripped 0 bases from V and 5 bases from J, with 6 bases between. The germline V gene has CDR1 SGHRS and CDR2 YFSETQ. The CDR3 loop spans 12 amino acids. This CDR3 reads CASSLGLNEQYF. CDR3 nucleotides: TGCGCCAGCAGCTTGGGCCTCAACGAGCAGTACTTC.

This clonotype was counted many times. This sequence joins TRBV6-5 and TRBJ2-7, with D maybe TRBD2 (6 bases). The CDR3 runs 14 residues. In germline, CDR1 is MNHEY, CDR2 SVGAGI. The ends were cut back, 0 bases at V and 0 bases at J, with 6 bases in the middle. For the CDR3, the DNA is TGTGCCAGCAGTTACTCGGGGGGCTCCTACGAGCAGTACTTC. As protein: CASSYSGGSYEQYF.

This chain links TRBV5-5 with TRBJ2-5; D is perhaps TRBD2 (5 bases). Per the germline V gene, CDR1 is SGHKS and CDR2 is YYEKEE (reference sequence). Trimming cost V 5 bases and J 3 bases, with 11 bases left between them. The CDR3 is 13 amino acids. As DNA, the CDR3 is TGTGCCAGCAGACGCGGACTCGAAGAGACCCAGTACTTC. Its protein product is CASRRGLEETQYF. The variable domain in full, with the rest retrieved from reference TRBV5-5 and TRBJ2-5, is DAGVTQSPTHLIKTRGQQVTLRCSPISGHKSVSWYQQVLGQGPQFIFQYYEKEERGRGNFPDRFSARQFPNYSSELNVNALLLGDSALYLCASRRGLEETQYFGPGTRLLVL.

This chain's CDR3 is CATSRNRVGSNQPQHF. The DNA for the CDR3 is TGTGCCACCAGCAGGAACAGGGTCGGCAGCAATCAGCCCCAGCATTTT. This rearrangement joins TRBV15 to TRBJ1-5; weak D call: TRBD1 (6 bases). There are 16 residues in the CDR3. The V gene's germline CDR1 is LNHNV and CDR2 YYDKDF (reference sequence). V was pared by 3 bases and J by 1 base, with 13 bases between.

A few counts support this clonotype. The chain employs TRBV5-5 and TRBJ2-7, with 10 bases aligning to TRBD2. The CDR3 is 14 residues long. In germline, CDR1 is SGHKS, CDR2 YYEKEE (reference sequence). The V gene end was trimmed by 5 bases and the J gene end by 5 bases; junction bases not matched to a gene: 7. CDR3 nucleotides: TGTGCCAGCAGTAACGGACTAGCGGTCCACGAGCAGTACTTC. Translating it yields CASSNGLAVHEQYF. The full variable domain, completed using reference TRBV5-5 and TRBJ2-7, is DAGVTQSPTHLIKTRGQQVTLRCSPISGHKSVSWYQQVLGQGPQFIFQYYEKEERGRGNFPDRFSARQFPNYSSELNVNALLLGDSALYLCASSNGLAVHEQYFGPGTRLTVT.

The rearrangement links TRBV29-1 to TRBJ1-4, with D possibly TRBD1 on 5 matching bases. This CDR3 contains 13 residues. Trimming took 3 bases from V and 10 from J, leaving 15 bases between them. The germline CDR1 and CDR2 sequences are SQVTM and ANQGSEA. As DNA, the CDR3 is TGCAGCGTTGACGAGGAGGACAAAGGAAAACTGTTTTTT. Translating it yields CSVDEEDKGKLFF.

This clonotype has more than one count but fewer than ten. The J gene is TRBJ2-5, the V gene TRBV25-1, with unresolved D. The V end was cut by 4 bases, the J end by 1 base, with 10 bases between. The CDR3 covers 14 residues. From germline, CDR1 is MGHDK and CDR2 SYGVNS. CDR3 amino acids: CASSGRPSQETQYF. The CDR3 region has the DNA TGTGCCAGCAGTGGAAGGCCGAGCCAAGAGACCCAGTACTTC.

This clonotype was seen repeatedly, ten times or more. The chain employs TRBV7-2 and TRBJ1-1, with a weak D call TRBD1 (6 bases). Germline-derived CDR1 and CDR2 are SGHTA and FQGNSA. V was clipped by 2 bases and J by 6 bases, with 10 bases between them. The CDR3 contains 13 residues. For the CDR3, the DNA is TGTGCCAGCAGCTTATCGGGGGGCGCTGAAGCTTTCTTT. This translates into CASSLSGGAEAFF.

There are a few counts of this clonotype. This chain uses TRBV3-1 with TRBJ2-7, with D perhaps matching TRBD2 (7 bases). CDR1 and CDR2 (germline): LGHDT, YNNKEL (reference sequence). The CDR3 extends over 12 amino acids. V gave up 3 bases and J gave up 12 bases, with 15 bases separating them. This chain's CDR3 is CASSQGGGPVYF. In DNA form, the CDR3 reads TGTGCCAGCAGCCAGGGAGGGGGACCGGTGTACTTC.

There are many counts of this clonotype. This chain links TRBV5-1 with TRBJ2-3, with TRBD1 matching 7 bases. The CDR3 loop spans 16 amino acids. Per germline, CDR1 SGHRS and CDR2 YFSETQ. Unmatched junction bases numbered 11, after V lost 4 bases and J lost 3 bases. CDR3 protein: CASSPGQVLGTDTQYF. In nucleotides, the CDR3 is TGCGCCAGCAGCCCCGGACAGGTCCTGGGGACAGATACGCAGTATTTT. The full variable domain, its missing parts supplied by reference TRBV5-1 and TRBJ2-3, is KAGVTQTPRYLIKTRGQQVTLSCSPISGHRSVSWYQQTPGQGLQFLFEYFSETQRNKGNFPGRFSGRQFSNSRSEMNVSTLELGDSALYLCASSPGQVLGTDTQYFGPGTRLTVL.

There are a few counts of this clonotype. The chain joins TRBV5-5 to TRBJ2-5, with D possibly TRBD1 on 5 matching bases. Trimming removed 4 bases at V and 3 bases at J, with 13 bases between. Germline CDR1 and CDR2: SGHKS and YYEKEE (reference sequence). There are 14 residues in the CDR3. CDR3 residues: CASSIAGREETQYF. Written as DNA, the CDR3 is TGTGCCAGCAGCATTGCCGGCAGGGAAGAGACCCAGTACTTC. The full variable domain, in which reference TRBV5-5 and TRBJ2-5 provide the parts outside the CDR3, is DAGVTQSPTHLIKTRGQQVTLRCSPISGHKSVSWYQQVLGQGPQFIFQYYEKEERGRGNFPDRFSARQFPNYSSELNVNALLLGDSALYLCASSIAGREETQYFGPGTRLLVL.

This chain links TRBV27 with TRBJ2-1; D remains unclear. This CDR3 has 19 residues. Germline CDR1 MNHEY, CDR2 SMNVEV (reference sequence). Trimming took off 5 bases at V and 3 bases at J, with 26 bases between the two ends. CDR3 sequence reads: CASSANIPSASSFYNEQFF. CDR3 nucleotide sequence: TGTGCCAGCAGTGCAAATATCCCCTCGGCTAGTTCATTCTACAATGAGCAGTTCTTC.

The chain is built from TRBV5-1 and TRBJ2-1; 11 positions match TRBD2. Per the germline V gene, CDR1 is SGHRS and CDR2 is YFSETQ. This CDR3 contains 17 residues. Trimming at V came to 4 bases and at J to 6 bases, leaving 12 bases not matched to a gene. CDR3 amino acids: CASSHSVSGRALNEQFF. The CDR3 DNA reads as TGCGCCAGCAGCCATTCGGTTAGCGGGAGGGCCCTCAATGAGCAGTTCTTC.

The sample holds a few counts of this clonotype. The CDR3, as DNA: TGTGCCAGTAGGCCGGGACAGGGGGCATATACGCAGTATTTT. Its protein is CASRPGQGAYTQYF. This sequence joins TRBV19 and TRBJ2-3; TRBD1 matches 12 bases. The ends lost 6 bases at V and 7 bases at J; junction bases unmatched: 5. This CDR3 spans 14 amino acids. The V gene's germline CDR1 is LNHDA and CDR2 SQIVND (reference sequence).

In its sample, this clonotype was seen a few times. The chain combines TRBV11-2 with TRBJ2-7; D may be TRBD1 (6 bases). The CDR3 runs 14 residues. Germline V gives CDR1 SGHAT, CDR2 FQNNGV. The ends were cut back, 2 bases at V and 3 bases at J, with 11 bases in the middle. CDR3 in amino acids: CASSLQGSYYEQYF. CDR3 bases: TGTGCCAGCAGCTTACAGGGGAGTTACTACGAGCAGTACTTC.

The chain recombines TRBV20-1 with TRBJ2-2, with 8 bases identical to TRBD2. V shed 6 bases, J shed 4 bases, and the junction held 7 bases outside the gene matches. This CDR3 contains 14 residues. Germline CDR1 is DFQATT and CDR2 is SNEGSKA (reference sequence). CDR3 DNA: TGCAGTGCCTCGGGGGGGCCAGCCACCGGGGAGCTGTTTTTT. Translated, it gives CSASGGPATGELFF.

V gene TRBV5-6 combines with J gene TRBJ2-5; D gene ambiguous. The CDR3 sequence is 18 residues long. The V gene's germline CDR1 is SGHDT and CDR2 YYEEEE. The V end lost 0 bases, the J end lost 1 base, and 19 bases lay between the germline ends. CDR3 residues: CASSLVGRTLGPQETQYF. The CDR3 DNA is TGTGCCAGCAGCTTGGTAGGCAGGACCCTAGGGCCCCAAGAGACCCAGTACTTC. The full variable domain, with the rest looked up from reference TRBV5-6 and TRBJ2-5, is DAGVTQSPTHLIKTRGQQVTLRCSPKSGHDTVSWYQQALGQGPQFIFQYYEEEERQRGNFPDRFSGHQFPNYSSELNVNALLLGDSALYLCASSLVGRTLGPQETQYFGPGTRLLVL.

The rearrangement joins TRBV5-5 to TRBJ2-5; D may be TRBD2 (5 bases). CDR3 length equals 15 residues. Germline V CDR1 and CDR2: SGHKS, YYEKEE (reference sequence). The ends were cut back, 2 bases at V and 5 bases at J, with 16 bases in the middle. Here the CDR3 reads CASSLPPLAPETQYF. The DNA of the CDR3 is TGTGCCAGCAGCTTACCCCCCCTAGCTCCGGAGACCCAGTACTTC.

Many counts were recorded for this clonotype. V gene TRBV6-5 combines with J gene TRBJ2-7, with 7 nucleotides matching TRBD2. Losses at the gene ends were 4 bases for V and 2 bases for J; bases not matched to a gene: 5. The germline V gene encodes CDR1 MNHEY and CDR2 SVGAGI. There are 14 residues in the CDR3. The CDR3 DNA reads TGTGCCAGCAGTTCAAGACTAGCAACCTACGAGCAGTACTTC. It codes for CASSSRLATYEQYF.

This clonotype was counted at least ten times. The chain links TRBV12-3 or TRBV12-4 to TRBJ2-1; D is uncertain. The CDR3 has 16 residues. The V end was cut by 2 bases, the J end by 0 bases, with 11 bases between. CDR3 amino acids: CASSLSMRSSYNEQFF. The CDR3 DNA sequence: TGTGCCAGCAGTTTATCCATGCGGAGCTCCTACAATGAGCAGTTCTTC.